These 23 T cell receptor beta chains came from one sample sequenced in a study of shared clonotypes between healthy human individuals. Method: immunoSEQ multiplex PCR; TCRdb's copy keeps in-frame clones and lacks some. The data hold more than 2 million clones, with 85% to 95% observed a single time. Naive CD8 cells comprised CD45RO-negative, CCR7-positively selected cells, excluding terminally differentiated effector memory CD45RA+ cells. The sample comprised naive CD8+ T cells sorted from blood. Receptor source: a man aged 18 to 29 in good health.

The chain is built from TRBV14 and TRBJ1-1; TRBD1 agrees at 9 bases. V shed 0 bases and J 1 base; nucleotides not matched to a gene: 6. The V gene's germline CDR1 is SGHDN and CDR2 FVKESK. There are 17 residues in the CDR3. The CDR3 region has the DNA TGTGCCAGCAGCCAAGATTTTCGGGACAGGGAGAACACTGAAGCTTTCTTT. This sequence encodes CASSQDFRDRENTEAFF.

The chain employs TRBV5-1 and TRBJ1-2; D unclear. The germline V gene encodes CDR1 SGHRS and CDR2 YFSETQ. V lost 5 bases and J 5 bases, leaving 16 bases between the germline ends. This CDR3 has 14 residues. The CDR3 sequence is CASSPGHKDYGYTF. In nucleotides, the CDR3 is TGCGCCAGCAGTCCAGGCCACAAGGATTATGGCTACACCTTC. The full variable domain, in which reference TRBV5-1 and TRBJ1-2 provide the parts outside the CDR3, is KAGVTQTPRYLIKTRGQQVTLSCSPISGHRSVSWYQQTPGQGLQFLFEYFSETQRNKGNFPGRFSGRQFSNSRSEMNVSTLELGDSALYLCASSPGHKDYGYTFGSGTRLTVV.

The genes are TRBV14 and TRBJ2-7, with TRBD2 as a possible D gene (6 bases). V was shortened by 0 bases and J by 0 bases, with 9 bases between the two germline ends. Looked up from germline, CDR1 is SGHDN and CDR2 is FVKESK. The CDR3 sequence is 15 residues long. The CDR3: CASSQDGGISYEQYF. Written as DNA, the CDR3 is TGTGCCAGCAGCCAAGACGGGGGTATCTCCTACGAGCAGTACTTC.

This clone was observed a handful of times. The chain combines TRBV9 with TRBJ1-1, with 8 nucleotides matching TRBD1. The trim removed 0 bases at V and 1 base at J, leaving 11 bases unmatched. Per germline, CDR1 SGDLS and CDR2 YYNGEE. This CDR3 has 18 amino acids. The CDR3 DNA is TGTGCCAGCAGCGTAGGTCAGGGCCAGGGGGCGCCGAACACTGAAGCTTTCTTT. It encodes CASSVGQGQGAPNTEAFF.

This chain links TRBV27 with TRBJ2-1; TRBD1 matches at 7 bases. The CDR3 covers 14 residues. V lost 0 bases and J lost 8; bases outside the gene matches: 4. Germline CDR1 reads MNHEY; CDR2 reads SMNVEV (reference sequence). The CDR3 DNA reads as TGTGCCAGCAGTTTATCACAGGGGATGGATGAGCAGTTCTTC. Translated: CASSLSQGMDEQFF.

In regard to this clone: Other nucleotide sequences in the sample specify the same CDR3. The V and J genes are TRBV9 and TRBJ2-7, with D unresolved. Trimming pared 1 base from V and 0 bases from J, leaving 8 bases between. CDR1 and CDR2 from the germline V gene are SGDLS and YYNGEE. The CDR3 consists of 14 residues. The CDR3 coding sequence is TGTGCCAGCAGCGTATCCCCGGACTCCTACGAGCAGTACTTC. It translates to CASSVSPDSYEQYF.

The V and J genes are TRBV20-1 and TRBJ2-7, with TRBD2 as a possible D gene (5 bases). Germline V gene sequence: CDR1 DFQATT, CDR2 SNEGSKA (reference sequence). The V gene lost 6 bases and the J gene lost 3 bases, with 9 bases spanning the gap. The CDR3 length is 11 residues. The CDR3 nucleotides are TGCAGTGCGAATGAGGGCTACGAGCAGTACTTC. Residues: CSANEGYEQYF.

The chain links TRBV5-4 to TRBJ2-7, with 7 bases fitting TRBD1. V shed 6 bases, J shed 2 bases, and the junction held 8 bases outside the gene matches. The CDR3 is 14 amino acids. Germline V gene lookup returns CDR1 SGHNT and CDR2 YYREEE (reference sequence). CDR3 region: CASIYRDRAYEQYF. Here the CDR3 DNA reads TGTGCCAGCATTTATCGGGACAGAGCCTACGAGCAGTACTTC.

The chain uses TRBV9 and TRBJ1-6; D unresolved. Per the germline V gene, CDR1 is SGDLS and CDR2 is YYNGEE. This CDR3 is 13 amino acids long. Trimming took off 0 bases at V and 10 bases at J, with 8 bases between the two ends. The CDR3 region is CASSVDKGSPLHF. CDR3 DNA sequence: TGTGCCAGCAGCGTAGATAAGGGATCACCCCTCCACTTT. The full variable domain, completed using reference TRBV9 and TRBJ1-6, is DSGVTQTPKHLITATGQRVTLRCSPRSGDLSVYWYQQSLDQGLQFLIQYYNGEERAKGNILERFSAQQFPDLHSELNLSSLELGDSALYFCASSVDKGSPLHFGNGTRLTVT.

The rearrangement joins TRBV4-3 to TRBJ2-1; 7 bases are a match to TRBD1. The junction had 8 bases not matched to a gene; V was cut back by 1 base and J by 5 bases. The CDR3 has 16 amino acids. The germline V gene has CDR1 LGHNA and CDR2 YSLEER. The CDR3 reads CASSQGGGPTNNEQFF. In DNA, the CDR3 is TGCGCCAGCAGCCAAGGAGGGGGCCCCACTAACAATGAGCAGTTCTTC.

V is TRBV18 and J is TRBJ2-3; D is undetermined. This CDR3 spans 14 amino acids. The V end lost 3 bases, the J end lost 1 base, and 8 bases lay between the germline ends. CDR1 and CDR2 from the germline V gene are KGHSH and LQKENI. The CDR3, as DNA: TGTGCCAGCTCACCGGACGGTCGCACAGATACGCAGTATTTT. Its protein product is CASSPDGRTDTQYF.

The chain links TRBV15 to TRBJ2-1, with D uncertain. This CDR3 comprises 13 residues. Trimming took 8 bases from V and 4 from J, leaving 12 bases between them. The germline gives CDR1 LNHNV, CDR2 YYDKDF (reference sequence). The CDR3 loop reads CATAGSEYNEQFF. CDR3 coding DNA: TGTGCCACCGCCGGTTCGGAATACAATGAGCAGTTCTTC. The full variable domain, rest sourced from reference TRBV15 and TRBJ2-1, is DAMVIQNPRYQVTQFGKPVTLSCSQTLNHNVMYWYQQKSSQAPKLLFHYYDKDFNNEADTPDNFQSRRPNTSFCFLDIRSPGLGDTAMYLCATAGSEYNEQFFGPGTRLTVL.

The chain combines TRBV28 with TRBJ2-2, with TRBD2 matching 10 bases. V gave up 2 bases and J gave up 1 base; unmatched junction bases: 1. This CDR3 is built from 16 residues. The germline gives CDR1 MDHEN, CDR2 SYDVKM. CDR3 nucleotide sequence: TGTGCCAGCAGTTTAAGACTAGCGGGGAACACCGGGGAGCTGTTTTTT. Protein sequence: CASSLRLAGNTGELFF.

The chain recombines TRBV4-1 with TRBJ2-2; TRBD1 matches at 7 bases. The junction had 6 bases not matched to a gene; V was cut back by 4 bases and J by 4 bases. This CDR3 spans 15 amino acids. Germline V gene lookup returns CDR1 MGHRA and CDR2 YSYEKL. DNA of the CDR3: TGCGCCAGCAGCCTCGGGACAGTCGCCACCGGGGAGCTGTTTTTT. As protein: CASSLGTVATGELFF.

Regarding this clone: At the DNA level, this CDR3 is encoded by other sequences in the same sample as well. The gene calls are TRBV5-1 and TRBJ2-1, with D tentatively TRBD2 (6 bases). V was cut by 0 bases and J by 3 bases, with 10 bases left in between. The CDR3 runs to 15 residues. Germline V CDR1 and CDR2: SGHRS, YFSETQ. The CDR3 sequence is CASSLGGGLYNEQFF. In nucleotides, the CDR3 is TGCGCCAGCAGCTTGGGGGGAGGACTCTACAATGAGCAGTTCTTC.

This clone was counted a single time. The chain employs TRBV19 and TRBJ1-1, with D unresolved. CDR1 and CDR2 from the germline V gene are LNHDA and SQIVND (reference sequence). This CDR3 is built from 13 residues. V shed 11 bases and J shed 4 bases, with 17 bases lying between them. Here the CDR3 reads CASNFPSGTEAFF. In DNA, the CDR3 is TGTGCCTCTAATTTCCCTTCCGGCACTGAAGCTTTCTTT.

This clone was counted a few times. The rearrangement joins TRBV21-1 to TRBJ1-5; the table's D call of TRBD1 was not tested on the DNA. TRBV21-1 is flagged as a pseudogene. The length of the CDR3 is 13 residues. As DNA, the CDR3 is TGTGCCAGGAACCGACAGGGAGGACAGCCCCAGCATTTT. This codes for CARNRQGGQPQHF.

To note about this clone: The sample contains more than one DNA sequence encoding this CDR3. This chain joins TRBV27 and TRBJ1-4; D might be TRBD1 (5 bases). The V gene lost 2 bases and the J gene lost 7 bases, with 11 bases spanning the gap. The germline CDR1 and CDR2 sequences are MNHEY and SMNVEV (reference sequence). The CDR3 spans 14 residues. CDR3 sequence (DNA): TGTGCCAGCAGTTTACAGGGTGCGGGTGAAAAACTGTTTTTT. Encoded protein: CASSLQGAGEKLFF.

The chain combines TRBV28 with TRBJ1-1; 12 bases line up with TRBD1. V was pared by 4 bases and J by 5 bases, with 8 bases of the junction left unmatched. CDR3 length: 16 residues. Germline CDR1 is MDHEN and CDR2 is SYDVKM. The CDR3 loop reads CASSWGTGGGGTEAFF. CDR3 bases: TGTGCCAGCAGTTGGGGGACAGGGGGCGGTGGGACTGAAGCTTTCTTT. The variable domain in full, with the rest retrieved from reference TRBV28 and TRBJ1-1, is DVKVTQSSRYLVKRTGEKVFLECVQDMDHENMFWYRQDPGLGLRLIYFSYDVKMKEKGDIPEGYSVSREKKERFSLILESASTNQTSMYLCASSWGTGGGGTEAFFGQGTRLTVV.

The CDR3 protein is CASTGLAYAEAFF. CDR3 bases: TGTGCCAGCACCGGACTGGCGTACGCTGAAGCTTTCTTT. This chain connects TRBV9 to TRBJ1-1; D not resolved. V shed 6 bases and J shed 6 bases, with 15 bases lying between them. From germline, CDR1 is SGDLS and CDR2 YYNGEE. The CDR3 length is 13 residues.

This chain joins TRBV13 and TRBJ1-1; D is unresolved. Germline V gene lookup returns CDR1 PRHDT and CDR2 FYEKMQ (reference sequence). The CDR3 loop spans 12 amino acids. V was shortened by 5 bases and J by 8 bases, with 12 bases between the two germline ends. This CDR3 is CASSDTTGEAFF. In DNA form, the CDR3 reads TGTGCCAGCAGCGACACGACCGGAGAAGCTTTCTTT.

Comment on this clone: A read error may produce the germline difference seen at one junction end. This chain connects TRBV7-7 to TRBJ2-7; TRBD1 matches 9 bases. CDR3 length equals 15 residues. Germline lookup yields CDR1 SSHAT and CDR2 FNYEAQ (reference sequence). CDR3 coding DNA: TGTGCTAGCAGCTCGGCCCGGGACAGGGTCTCCGAGCAGTACTTC. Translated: CASSSARDRVSEQYF.

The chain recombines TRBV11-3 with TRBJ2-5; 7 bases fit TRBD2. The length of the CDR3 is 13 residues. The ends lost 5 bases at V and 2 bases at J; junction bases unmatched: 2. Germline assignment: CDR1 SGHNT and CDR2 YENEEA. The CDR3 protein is CASSAGVQETQYF. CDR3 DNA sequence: TGTGCCAGCAGCGCGGGGGTTCAAGAGACCCAGTACTTC.